This is a list of T cell receptor beta chains from one sample in a study of cytomegalovirus exposure and HLA in healthy donors. Repertoires were generated with immunoSEQ multiplex PCR, while TCRdb's copy carries only in-frame clones and drops some. In the table there are about 150,000 clones, about 85% of which are singletons. Sequenced sample: PBMCs. These receptors all stem from a man in his thirties or forties in good health and CMV-seropositive. The CDR3 runs from the conserved cysteine through the conserved F or W. Each record gives: CDR3 length, J gene, D gene, V gene, clone size, CDR3 DNA, CDR3 protein. A D gene is named only where the DNA matches it firmly. The size of a clone is reported for some rows only, either as once, few or many, or as a class for expanded clones.

length: 14; J: TRBJ2-1; D: -; V: TRBV19; size: -; DNA: TGTGCCAGTAGTGCCGGGACTCTTTACAATGAGCAGTTCTTC; CDR3: CASSAGTLYNEQFF
length: 17; J: TRBJ1-1; D: TRBD1; V: TRBV15; size: -; DNA: TGTGCCACCAGCAGAGATGAGGGGGCGACGTTGAACACTGAAGCTTTCTTT; CDR3: CATSRDEGATLNTEAFF
length: 14; J: TRBJ2-3; D: -; V: TRBV6-5; size: -; DNA: TGTGCCAGCGAGTCGGGGGAGGGGGCAGATACGCAGTATTTT; CDR3: CASESGEGADTQYF
length: 15; J: TRBJ1-1; D: TRBD1; V: TRBV5-5; size: -; DNA: TGTGCCAGCAGCTTGGCAGGGGGAACGAACACTGAAGCTTTCTTT; CDR3: CASSLAGGTNTEAFF
length: 14; J: TRBJ2-3; D: -; V: TRBV15; size: -; DNA: TGTGCCACCAGCAGGTCGACTAGGAAGGATACGCAGTATTTT; CDR3: CATSRSTRKDTQYF
length: 14; J: TRBJ1-4; D: -; V: TRBV9; size: -; DNA: TGTGCCAGCAGCGTGACTGCAACTAATGAAAAACTGTTTTTT; CDR3: CASSVTATNEKLFF
length: 15; J: TRBJ1-2; D: TRBD1; V: TRBV29-1; size: -; DNA: TGCAGCGTTGAACTATTGACAGGGGGCGACTATGGCTACACCTTC; CDR3: CSVELLTGGDYGYTF
length: 15; J: TRBJ2-7; D: TRBD1; V: TRBV5-1; size: -; DNA: TGCGCCAGCAGCCCAGGACAGGGGGCATTTCACGAGCAGTACTTC; CDR3: CASSPGQGAFHEQYF
length: 16; J: TRBJ2-7; D: -; V: TRBV19; size: -; DNA: TGTGCCAGTAGTTTTGGGACTGGATCAAGCCTTTACGAGCAGTACTTC; CDR3: CASSFGTGSSLYEQYF
length: 14; J: TRBJ2-1; D: TRBD2; V: TRBV5-6; size: -; DNA: TGTGCCAGCAGCTTGAACGGGAGGGACAATGAGCAGTTCTTC; CDR3: CASSLNGRDNEQFF
length: 14; J: TRBJ2-2; D: -; V: TRBV14; size: -; DNA: TGTGCCTCCCGCGGGGTATCGAACACCGGGGAGCTGTTTTTT; CDR3: CASRGVSNTGELFF
length: 15; J: TRBJ1-5; D: TRBD1; V: TRBV7-2; size: -; DNA: TGTGCCAGTACCTCGGGACAGGGGTCCTATCAGCCCCAGCATTTT; CDR3: CASTSGQGSYQPQHF
length: 15; J: TRBJ1-2; D: TRBD1; V: TRBV5-6; size: -; DNA: TGTGCCAGCAGCTTGGTTTTACAGGGGAGAGGTGGCTACACCTTC; CDR3: CASSLVLQGRGGYTF
length: 14; J: TRBJ2-5; D: TRBD2; V: TRBV28; size: -; DNA: TGTGCCGCCGGGGGAGGCGGGGGGGGAGAGACCCAGTACTTC; CDR3: CAAGGGGGGETQYF
length: 14; J: TRBJ2-2; D: TRBD2; V: TRBV6-5; size: once; DNA: TGTGCCAGCAGGGCGGGAGCCCTCACCGGGGAGCTGTTTTTT; CDR3: CASRAGALTGELFF
length: 14; J: TRBJ1-5; D: -; V: TRBV6-1; size: -; DNA: TGTGCCACCGGACAGTTTTTTAGCAATCAGCCCCAGCATTTT; CDR3: CATGQFFSNQPQHF
length: 12; J: TRBJ2-1; D: -; V: TRBV18; size: once; DNA: TGTGCCAGCTCACCCACTAGAAATGAGCAGTTCTTC; CDR3: CASSPTRNEQFF
length: 14; J: TRBJ2-7; D: -; V: TRBV7-9; size: -; DNA: TGTGCCAGCAGCTCTTCCGGGACTTCCTACGAGCAGTACTTC; CDR3: CASSSSGTSYEQYF
length: 11; J: TRBJ1-2; D: TRBD1; V: TRBV20-1; size: -; DNA: TGCAGTGCCCGACAGGGCTATGGCTACACCTTC; CDR3: CSARQGYGYTF
length: 14; J: TRBJ1-6; D: -; V: TRBV9; size: -; DNA: TGTGCCAGCAGCGTAGCTACGGGGAATTCACCCCTCCACTTT; CDR3: CASSVATGNSPLHF